Listed below are T cell receptor beta chains from one sample, sequenced in a study of beta chain features in type 1 diabetes. Assay used: immunoSEQ multiplex PCR; TCRdb lists only in-frame clones, some missing. The sample holds about 640,000 clones, over 10% seen once. What was sequenced was naive CD4+ T cells from blood. The receptor set was obtained from a man younger than 40 with type 1 diabetes. CDR3s include the opening cysteine and the closing phenylalanine or tryptophan. A D gene is named only where the DNA matches it firmly. The size field is filled for only some rows; it gives once, few, many or a size class.

size: few; D: .; length: 14; V: TRBV27; J: TRBJ1-2; DNA: TGTGCCAGCAGTACTGACAGATGGGGCTATGGCTACACCTTC; CDR3: CASSTDRWGYGYTF
size: .; D: .; length: 16; V: TRBV7-9; J: TRBJ2-1; DNA: TGTGCCAGCAGCTTAGCGGCGGGGTCCCCCTACAATGAGCAGTTCTTC; CDR3: CASSLAAGSPYNEQFF
size: .; D: .; length: 13; V: TRBV7-9; J: TRBJ2-7; DNA: TGTGCCAGCAGCCCACTGGGGGGATACGAGCAGTACTTC; CDR3: CASSPLGGYEQYF
size: few; D: .; length: 15; V: TRBV7-2; J: TRBJ2-1; DNA: TGTGCCAGCAGCCCGTACGACACCGACTACAATGAGCAGTTCTTC; CDR3: CASSPYDTDYNEQFF
size: few; D: TRBD1; length: 15; V: TRBV5-1; J: TRBJ1-1; DNA: TGCGCCAGCAGCGTGAGGACAGGGGTTTACACTGAAGCTTTCTTT; CDR3: CASSVRTGVYTEAFF
size: few; D: .; length: 13; V: TRBV18; J: TRBJ2-1; DNA: TGTGCCAGCTCACCCAGCCGGGACAATGAGCAGTTCTTC; CDR3: CASSPSRDNEQFF
size: .; D: TRBD2; length: 15; V: TRBV5-4; J: TRBJ2-3; DNA: TGTGCCAGCAGCGGGGGACTAGCGGTCACAGATACGCAGTATTTT; CDR3: CASSGGLAVTDTQYF
size: few; D: TRBD1; length: 12; V: TRBV29-1; J: TRBJ1-5; DNA: TGCAGCGCTGGGACAGGAGGCGAGCCCCAGCATTTT; CDR3: CSAGTGGEPQHF
size: few; D: .; length: 15; V: TRBV7-2; J: TRBJ1-2; DNA: TGTGCCAGCACCTCCTGGGCCGAGGGGGGTTATGGCTACACCTTC; CDR3: CASTSWAEGGYGYTF
size: .; D: .; length: 11; V: TRBV20-1; J: TRBJ2-1; DNA: TGCAGTGCTTACGGTTGGAATGAGCAGTTCTTC; CDR3: CSAYGWNEQFF
size: .; D: TRBD1; length: 14; V: TRBV28; J: TRBJ2-7; DNA: TGTGCCAGCAGTCTAGGACAGGTACCCTACGAGCAGTACTTC; CDR3: CASSLGQVPYEQYF
size: .; D: .; length: 17; V: TRBV7-9; J: TRBJ2-2; DNA: TGTGCCAGCAGCTTAGTCAAGGTGGCAGGTGACACCGGGGAGCTGTTTTTT; CDR3: CASSLVKVAGDTGELFF
size: few; D: TRBD1; length: 13; V: TRBV2; J: TRBJ1-2; DNA: TGTGCCAGTGTAGGGACAGCAAACTATGGCTACACCTTC; CDR3: CASVGTANYGYTF
size: few; D: TRBD2; length: 16; V: TRBV9; J: TRBJ2-3; DNA: TGTGCCAGCAGCCCTCAGCGGGGGCCTCCAAAAGATACGCAGTATTTT; CDR3: CASSPQRGPPKDTQYF
size: .; D: .; length: 15; V: TRBV19; J: TRBJ1-6; DNA: TGTGCCAGTAGTCCAGTGGGGGACAATAATTCACCCCTCCACTTT; CDR3: CASSPVGDNNSPLHF
size: .; D: TRBD1; length: 17; V: TRBV13; J: TRBJ1-5; DNA: TGTGCCAGCAGCTTCGGCAGGGGGATTGATAGCAATCAGCCCCAGCATTTT; CDR3: CASSFGRGIDSNQPQHF
size: .; D: .; length: 14; V: TRBV10-3; J: TRBJ1-2; DNA: TGTGCCATCAGTGAATGGAACACACTCTATGGCTACACCTTC; CDR3: CAISEWNTLYGYTF
size: few; D: TRBD2; length: 16; V: TRBV9; J: TRBJ2-5; DNA: TGTGCCAGCAGCGTAGCTAGCGGGGGGAAGCAAGAGACCCAGTACTTC; CDR3: CASSVASGGKQETQYF
size: .; D: TRBD1; length: 13; V: TRBV19; J: TRBJ1-6; DNA: TGTGCCAGTAGGAGACAGGGTAATTCACCCCTCCACTTT; CDR3: CASRRQGNSPLHF
size: few; D: TRBD2; length: 17; V: TRBV7-9; J: TRBJ2-1; DNA: TGTGCCAGCAGCTTACCCCTAGCGGGGGGCCTCTACAATGAGCAGTTCTTC; CDR3: CASSLPLAGGLYNEQFF
size: few; D: .; length: 16; V: TRBV10-3; J: TRBJ2-5; DNA: TGTGCCATCAGTGGACAGATGGGACTGCACCAAGAGACCCAGTACTTC; CDR3: CAISGQMGLHQETQYF
size: .; D: TRBD1; length: 15; V: TRBV5-1; J: TRBJ2-1; DNA: TGCGCCAGCAGCCAAACCGGGACAGGGGGCGGTGAGCAGTTCTTC; CDR3: CASSQTGTGGGEQFF
size: few; D: .; length: 14; V: TRBV2; J: TRBJ1-5; DNA: TGTGCCAGCCTCTTGGACATAGGTCATCAGCCCCAGCATTTT; CDR3: CASLLDIGHQPQHF
size: few; D: .; length: 15; V: TRBV11-2; J: TRBJ1-1; DNA: TGTGCCAGCAGCTCCCCTCCACAGGGGAACACTGAAGCTTTCTTT; CDR3: CASSSPPQGNTEAFF
size: few; D: TRBD1; length: 13; V: TRBV19; J: TRBJ1-5; DNA: TGTGCCAGTAGTATCCAGGGGGATCAGCCCCAGCATTTT; CDR3: CASSIQGDQPQHF
size: few; D: .; length: 15; V: TRBV6-5; J: TRBJ1-2; DNA: TGTGCCAGCACCAAGGGAACGACAGGAACCTATGGCTACACCTTC; CDR3: CASTKGTTGTYGYTF
size: few; D: .; length: 14; V: TRBV29-1; J: TRBJ1-3; DNA: TGCAGCGTTGACGGGCAGGGAAAGGGAAACACCATATATTTT; CDR3: CSVDGQGKGNTIYF
size: .; D: .; length: 15; V: TRBV5-1; J: TRBJ2-7; DNA: TGCGCCAGCAGCTTGGGATCCGGCTACTCCTACGAGCAGTACTTC; CDR3: CASSLGSGYSYEQYF
size: .; D: TRBD2; length: 17; V: TRBV13; J: TRBJ2-4; DNA: TGTGCCAGCGGACGGACTAGCGGGGGAGAGGTCAAAAACATTCAGTACTTC; CDR3: CASGRTSGGEVKNIQYF
size: .; D: TRBD1; length: 14; V: TRBV5-1; J: TRBJ2-7; DNA: TGCGCCAGCAGCCACGGGACAGGGGATGACGAGCAGTACTTC; CDR3: CASSHGTGDDEQYF
size: .; D: .; length: 13; V: TRBV25-1; J: TRBJ2-7; DNA: TGTGCCAGCCTTGAGGGCAGCTCCTACGAGCAGTACTTC; CDR3: CASLEGSSYEQYF
size: .; D: .; length: 16; V: TRBV14; J: TRBJ2-1; DNA: TGTGCCAGCAGCCAAGGCTTATACAGCTCCTACAATGAGCAGTTCTTC; CDR3: CASSQGLYSSYNEQFF
size: .; D: .; length: 11; V: TRBV2; J: TRBJ1-6; DNA: TGTGCCAGCAGTGAACGGGCACCCCTCCACTTT; CDR3: CASSERAPLHF
size: few; D: TRBD2; length: 14; V: TRBV7-2; J: TRBJ2-1; DNA: TGTGCCAGCAGCTTAGTGGCGGGGGACAATGAGCAGTTCTTC; CDR3: CASSLVAGDNEQFF
size: .; D: TRBD1; length: 15; V: TRBV25-1; J: TRBJ1-2; DNA: TGTGCCAGCAGTGATACCGGGACAGGGGACTATGGCTACACCTTC; CDR3: CASSDTGTGDYGYTF
size: few; D: .; length: 13; V: TRBV5-5; J: TRBJ2-5; DNA: TGTGCCAGCAGCTTGGCTGAGGTACAGACCCAGTACTTC; CDR3: CASSLAEVQTQYF
size: few; D: .; length: 13; V: TRBV29-1; J: TRBJ1-1; DNA: TGCAGCGCCCGAGATGCGGAATACACTGAAGCTTTCTTT; CDR3: CSARDAEYTEAFF
size: .; D: TRBD1; length: 16; V: TRBV19; J: TRBJ2-4; DNA: TGTCCCCCCGGACAGGGGCATGTCTGGGCCAAAAACATTCAGTACTTC; CDR3: CPPGQGHVWAKNIQYF
size: few; D: TRBD1; length: 17; V: TRBV5-1; J: TRBJ2-6; DNA: TGCGCCAGCACCTTGACAGGGGATGTCTCTGGGGCCAACGTCCTGACTTTC; CDR3: CASTLTGDVSGANVLTF
size: few; D: TRBD1; length: 15; V: TRBV2; J: TRBJ2-5; DNA: TGTGCCACCTGGGGCCCTCCAGGGGGCCAAGAGACCCAGTACTTC; CDR3: CATWGPPGGQETQYF
size: .; D: .; length: 14; V: TRBV4-3; J: TRBJ2-2; DNA: TGCGCCAGCAGCCACGGTTCAAACACCGGGGAGCTGTTTTTT; CDR3: CASSHGSNTGELFF
size: .; D: .; length: 12; V: TRBV5-4; J: TRBJ2-7; DNA: TGTGCCAGCAGCTCGGGGGATTACGAGCAGTACTTC; CDR3: CASSSGDYEQYF